These 26 T cell receptor beta chains came from one sample sequenced in a study of CD8 T cells in Susac syndrome. About 0.45 to 1 ug RNA was reverse transcribed with random hexamers. TCRdb re-called the immunoSEQ multiplex PCR reads with MiXCR, one entry per CDR3 protein. The sample has about 200,000 distinct CDR3 sequences; roughly 92% are singletons. Sequencing was carried out using CD4+ T cells from PBMCs. The origin of the receptors is a human donor in good health.

The chain is built from TRBV29-1 and TRBJ1-1; perhaps TRBD1 as D (6 bases). V dropped 7 bases and J dropped 3 bases, with 18 bases sitting between them. In germline, CDR1 is SQVTM, CDR2 ANQGSEA. The CDR3 covers 14 residues. CDR3 DNA sequence: TGCAGCGCCCAGGGGTGGGAGGTATACACTGAAGCTTTCTTT. It translates to CSAQGWEVYTEAFF.

The chain couples TRBV3-1 to TRBJ1-3; 9 bases are a match to TRBD1. The germline V gene encodes CDR1 LGHDT and CDR2 YNNKEL (reference sequence). This CDR3 has 16 residues. The V gene end was trimmed by 1 base and the J gene end by 3 bases; junction bases not matched to a gene: 4. The CDR3 loop is CASSQGTGASGNTIYF. The CDR3 DNA sequence: TGTGCCAGCAGCCAAGGGACAGGGGCGAGTGGAAACACCATATATTTT.

The chain uses TRBV3-1 and TRBJ2-7; D not certain. V was cut by 3 bases and J by 6 bases, with 6 bases left in between. Germline CDR1 LGHDT, CDR2 YNNKEL (reference sequence). This CDR3 is 11 amino acids long. The chain's CDR3 is CASSHWGEQYF. DNA for the CDR3: TGTGCCAGCAGCCACTGGGGCGAGCAGTACTTC.

The genes are TRBV5-4 and TRBJ1-1; D is uncertain. This CDR3 is built from 13 residues. Trimming took 1 base from V and 6 from J, leaving 10 bases between them. Per germline, CDR1 SGHNT and CDR2 YYREEE (reference sequence). CDR3 coding DNA: TGTGCCAGCAGCTTGAAATCTAGGTCTGAAGCTTTCTTT. It codes for CASSLKSRSEAFF.

The chain joins TRBV9 to TRBJ2-1, with D perhaps matching TRBD2 (6 bases). The CDR3 extends over 15 amino acids. The V end was cut by 7 bases, the J end by 4 bases, with 18 bases between. Germline values: CDR1 SGDLS, CDR2 YYNGEE. The CDR3 region has the DNA TGTGCCAGCGGGGCCCAGGAGCGGGTGTACAATGAGCAGTTCTTC. As protein: CASGAQERVYNEQFF. Drawing the rest from reference TRBV9 and TRBJ2-1, the complete variable domain is DSGVTQTPKHLITATGQRVTLRCSPRSGDLSVYWYQQSLDQGLQFLIQYYNGEERAKGNILERFSAQQFPDLHSELNLSSLELGDSALYFCASGAQERVYNEQFFGPGTRLTVL.

J is TRBJ1-3 and V is TRBV5-1; the D gene is possibly TRBD1 (6 bases). Germline V gene lookup returns CDR1 SGHRS and CDR2 YFSETQ. The CDR3 length is 16 residues. The V end was cut by 2 bases, the J end by 2 bases, with 14 bases between. The CDR3 reads CASSFLSQGAGNTIYF. In DNA, the CDR3 is TGCGCCAGCAGCTTTTTATCACAGGGAGCTGGAAACACCATATATTTT.

The J gene is TRBJ1-5, the V gene TRBV29-1; TRBD1 aligns across 8 bases. V shed 7 bases, J shed 5 bases, and the junction held 4 bases outside the gene matches. Germline loops: CDR1 SQVTM, CDR2 ANQGSEA. The CDR3 is 12 amino acids. The CDR3: CSAGQGDQPQHF. CDR3 nucleotides: TGCAGCGCCGGACAGGGTGATCAGCCCCAGCATTTT.

The gene calls are TRBV6-2 or TRBV6-3 and TRBJ2-7; D remains unclear. Germline assignment: CDR1 MNHEY and CDR2 SVGEGT. This CDR3 spans 13 amino acids. With 2 bases removed from V and 6 bases from J, the gap between germline ends came to 11 bases. CDR3 protein: CASSYAGLGEQYV. The DNA for the CDR3 is TGTGCCAGCAGTTACGCTGGTCTGGGCGAGCAGTACGTC.

The chain employs TRBV15 and TRBJ2-3; 8 bases fit TRBD2. Trimming took 0 bases from V and 5 from J; bases not matched to a gene: 7. The CDR3 loop spans 16 amino acids. The germline CDR1 and CDR2 sequences are LNHNV and YYDKDF (reference sequence). CDR3 protein: CATSRDRRGGIDTQYF. The CDR3 bases are TGTGCCACCAGCAGAGATCGACGGGGGGGCATAGATACGCAGTATTTT.

V gene TRBV7-9 combines with J gene TRBJ1-2; D is uncertain. The CDR3 totals 14 residues. The germline V and J ends were trimmed by 5 bases and 2 bases, with 12 bases remaining between them. Per germline, CDR1 SEHNR and CDR2 FQNEAQ (reference sequence). This CDR3 is CASSPRGVNYGYTF. Written as DNA, the CDR3 is TGTGCCAGCAGCCCCCGGGGAGTCAACTATGGCTACACCTTC.

The CDR3 nucleotides read TGTGCCAGCAGTTTCCGGACAGATGGCGAGCAGTACGTC. Translation: CASSFRTDGEQYV. The chain joins TRBV12-3 or TRBV12-4 to TRBJ2-7, with a possible D match to TRBD1 (6 bases). The germline V and J ends were trimmed by 3 bases and 6 bases, with 12 bases remaining between them. This CDR3 has 13 residues.

The rearrangement links TRBV24-1 to TRBJ2-7; D gene ambiguous. The V gene lost 8 bases and the J gene lost 3 bases, with 16 bases spanning the gap. The CDR3 sequence is 14 residues long. Germline V lookup: CDR1 KGHDR, CDR2 SFDVKD. CDR3 sequence reads: CATTQKERSYEQYF. DNA for the CDR3: TGTGCCACCACCCAAAAGGAGAGGAGCTACGAGCAGTACTTC.

The chain combines TRBV5-6 with TRBJ2-5; maybe TRBD1 (6 bases). The CDR3 consists of 15 residues. Trimming removed 3 bases at V and 0 bases at J, with 12 bases between. Germline CDR1 is SGHDT and CDR2 is YYEEEE. As DNA, the CDR3 is TGTGCCAGCAGCTACCCGGGACATAACCAAGAGACCCAGTACTTC. Translating gives CASSYPGHNQETQYF.

The rearrangement joins TRBV23-1 to TRBJ1-6; D is unresolved. TRBV23-1 is an open reading frame whose function is uncertain. Trimming shortened V by 6 bases and J by 9 bases, and 21 bases separated the two germline ends. CDR3 size: 16 residues. Written as DNA, the CDR3 is TGCGCCAGCAGCCCGGAGCGGGCTCCCTTTCGTTCACCCCTCCACTTT. It encodes CASSPERAPFRSPLHF.

The gene calls are TRBV7-2 and TRBJ2-5, with 8 bases matching TRBD1. Per the germline V gene, CDR1 is SGHTA and CDR2 is FQGNSA. This CDR3 has 14 amino acids. V lost 5 bases, J lost 5 bases, and 7 bases stayed unmatched. The DNA for the CDR3 is TGTGCCAGCAGCCGACAGGGGTATAAGGAGACCCAGTACTTC. Translating gives CASSRQGYKETQYF.

This rearrangement joins TRBV6-2 or TRBV6-3 to TRBJ2-2; 7 nucleotides line up with TRBD2. V shed 4 bases, J shed 1 base, and the junction held 0 bases outside the gene matches. This CDR3 region has 14 residues. The germline V gene encodes CDR1 MNHEY and CDR2 SVGEGT. CDR3 amino acids: CASSSGGNTGELFF. For the CDR3, the DNA is TGTGCCAGCAGTTCGGGGGGGAACACCGGGGAGCTGTTTTTT.

The V call is TRBV5-1, the J call TRBJ2-3; D uncertain. Trimming stripped 4 bases from V and 1 base from J, with 16 bases between. The CDR3 length is 16 residues. Germline lookup yields CDR1 SGHRS and CDR2 YFSETQ. The CDR3 sequence: CASSQEDPARTDTQYF. Written as DNA, the CDR3 is TGCGCCAGCAGCCAAGAAGACCCCGCTCGCACAGATACGCAGTATTTT.

In its sample, this clonotype was seen once. This rearrangement joins TRBV14 to TRBJ2-2, with D possibly TRBD1 on 5 matching bases. The germline V gene has CDR1 SGHDN and CDR2 FVKESK. This CDR3 region has 15 residues. V was clipped by 1 base and J by 4 bases, with 10 bases between them. Here the CDR3 reads CASSQVGAGTGELFF. CDR3 DNA sequence: TGTGCCAGCAGCCAAGTAGGGGCAGGCACCGGGGAGCTGTTTTTT.

J is TRBJ2-5 and V is TRBV11-2; D uncertain. The CDR3 sequence is 15 residues long. Germline CDR1 reads SGHAT; CDR2 reads FQNNGV. V was clipped by 4 bases and J by 0 bases, with 12 bases between them. DNA for the CDR3: TGTGCCAGCAGCTCTAGACCGGCAAACCAAGAGACCCAGTACTTC. This encodes CASSSRPANQETQYF. The full variable domain, in which reference TRBV11-2 and TRBJ2-5 provide the parts outside the CDR3, is EAGVAQSPRYKIIEKRQSVAFWCNPISGHATLYWYQQILGQGPKLLIQFQNNGVVDDSQLPKDRFSAERLKGVDSTLKIQPAKLEDSAVYLCASSSRPANQETQYFGPGTRLLVL.

This chain joins TRBV5-6 and TRBJ2-2, with TRBD1 matching over 9 bases. This CDR3 has 16 amino acids. V shed 4 bases, J shed 1 base, and the junction held 5 bases outside the gene matches. Germline V CDR1 and CDR2: SGHDT, YYEEEE. CDR3 protein: CASSVYRGRNTGELFF. The CDR3, as DNA: TGTGCCAGCAGCGTATACAGGGGGCGGAACACCGGGGAGCTGTTTTTT.

This rearrangement joins TRBV5-1 to TRBJ1-6; 7 positions agree with TRBD1. Germline loops: CDR1 SGHRS, CDR2 YFSETQ. The CDR3 extends over 14 amino acids. Trimming cost V 4 bases and J 8 bases; bases outside gene matches: 6. CDR3 sequence: CASSPGQDYSPLHF. For the CDR3, the DNA is TGCGCCAGCAGCCCAGGACAGGATTATTCACCCCTCCACTTT.

The chain carries TRBV5-4 and TRBJ2-5, with D tentatively TRBD1 or TRBD2 (6 bases each). Germline V CDR1 and CDR2: SGHNT, YYREEE (reference sequence). V dropped 0 bases and J dropped 1 base, with 10 bases sitting between them. The CDR3 loop spans 15 amino acids. The CDR3 DNA reads as TGTGCCAGCAGCTTGGGGGGGGCCGGCCAAGAGACCCAGTACTTC. It codes for CASSLGGAGQETQYF.

The chain combines TRBV19 with TRBJ1-4; D remains unclear. Germline CDR1 LNHDA, CDR2 SQIVND (reference sequence). The CDR3 spans 13 residues. The V gene lost 0 bases and the J gene lost 10 bases, with 9 bases spanning the gap. CDR3 DNA sequence: TGTGCCAGTAGTATAGATCCGGGCGGAAAACTGTTTTTT. Translated: CASSIDPGGKLFF.

As DNA, the CDR3 is TGCAGTGCTAGAGCCCCCAGGGTTGGGCAGCCCCAGCATTTT. Translated, it gives CSARAPRVGQPQHF. J is TRBJ1-5 and V is TRBV20-1; TRBD1 is a possible D gene (5 bases). Looked up from germline, CDR1 is DFQATT and CDR2 is SNEGSKA (reference sequence). The CDR3 covers 14 residues. Trimming removed 1 base at V and 7 bases at J, with 14 bases between.

This chain connects TRBV27 to TRBJ1-5, with D unclear. V was trimmed by 5 bases and J by 3 bases, leaving 11 bases between them. The CDR3 is 14 residues long. The germline CDR1 and CDR2 sequences are MNHEY and SMNVEV (reference sequence). CDR3 sequence: CASSQSRSNQPQHF. CDR3 bases: TGTGCCAGCAGTCAAAGTAGGTCCAATCAGCCCCAGCATTTT.

The rearrangement uses TRBV6-2 or TRBV6-3 and TRBJ1-1; D is unresolved. CDR1 is MNHEY, CDR2 SVGEGT, per germline. V was shortened by 2 bases and J by 11 bases, with 12 bases between the two germline ends. The CDR3 extends over 12 amino acids. The CDR3 reads CASSYPKIEAFF. The DNA of the CDR3 is TGTGCCAGCAGTTACCCGAAAATCGAGGCTTTCTTT.